This paragraph covers one TCR beta chain sequence. Its antigen remains unidentified. The data were obtained in a study of post-analysis software for immune sequencing data. For the study at large: Relapsing-remitting, secondary progressive and progressive-relapsing courses of multiple sclerosis were included.

Germline V gives CDR1 SQVTM, CDR2 ANQGSEA. This CDR3 region has 17 residues. The J segment lost 8 bases and the V segment lost 4 bases, leaving 19 bases of the junction unmatched. TCR beta libraries were prepared from cDNA with unique molecular identifiers. Yield was 500,000 to 600,000 cDNA molecules from roughly 0.93 to 9.6 million T cells. From the PCR reads, TCRdb called clonotypes with MiXCR, one entry per CDR3 protein. This table has hundreds of thousands of distinct CDR3 sequences, about 57% appearing once. Regarding the study as a whole: Normalized Chao1 diversity in multiple sclerosis patients fell significantly below that of controls. Four to six TRBV segments (TRBV5-6, TRBV5-1 and TRBV20-1 among them) occurred more frequently in patients than in controls. The F measure placed samples prepared in the same batch into strongly shared clusters.

The rearrangement joins TRBV29-1 to TRBJ2-3, with 9 nucleotides matching TRBD2. The TCR originated in a girl aged 5-17 years with multiple sclerosis. Material for sequencing was blood. The CDR3 here is CSVVSLAGSLLSATQYF. CDR3 coding DNA: TGCAGCGTTGTCAGCCTAGCGGGATCCCTTCTCTCGGCTACGCAGTATTTT.